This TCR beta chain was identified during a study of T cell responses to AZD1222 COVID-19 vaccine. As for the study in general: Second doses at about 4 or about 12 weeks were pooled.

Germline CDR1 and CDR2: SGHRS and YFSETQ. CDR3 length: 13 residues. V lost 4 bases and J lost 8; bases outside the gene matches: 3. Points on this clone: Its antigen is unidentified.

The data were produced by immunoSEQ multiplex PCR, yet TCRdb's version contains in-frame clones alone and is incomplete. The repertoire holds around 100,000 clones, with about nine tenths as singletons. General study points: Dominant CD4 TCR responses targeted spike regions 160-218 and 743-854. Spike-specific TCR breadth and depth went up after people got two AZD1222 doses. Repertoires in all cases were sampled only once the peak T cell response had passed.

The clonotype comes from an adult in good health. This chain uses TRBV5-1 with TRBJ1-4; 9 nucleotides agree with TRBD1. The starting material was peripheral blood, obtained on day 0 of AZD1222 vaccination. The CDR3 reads CASSLGTGEKLFF. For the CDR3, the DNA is TGCGCCAGCAGCCTCGGGACAGGGGAAAAACTGTTTTTT.